One and the same sample provided the 26 T cell receptor beta chains below, sequenced in a study of control samples from healthy donors and cancer patients. Assay: immunoSEQ multiplex PCR; the TCRdb copy retains only in-frame clones and omits some. The sample holds about 180,000 clones; around 89% are singletons and the top ten take 1.4%. Sequencing used blood. These TCRs come from a woman aged 50 to 60 in good health.

This clone has a single count. The V gene is TRBV7-2, the J gene TRBJ2-7; D is possibly TRBD1 (5 bases). Germline assignment: CDR1 SGHTA and CDR2 FQGNSA. The CDR3 is 15 residues long. The ends were cut back, 6 bases at V and 3 bases at J, with 18 bases in the middle. CDR3 DNA: TGTGCCAGCAGACGCACGACGCAGGGAAGCTACGAGCAGTACTTC. This sequence encodes CASRRTTQGSYEQYF.

The gene calls are TRBV6-1 and TRBJ2-7, with 7 bases lining up with TRBD1. J lost 3 bases, V lost 0 bases, and 8 bases had no gene match. The CDR3 is 16 residues long. Germline CDR1 reads MNHNS; CDR2 reads SASEGT. The CDR3, as DNA: TGTGCCAGCAGTGAAGCGGCCCGACAGGGTTTCTACGAGCAGTACTTC. Translated, it gives CASSEAARQGFYEQYF.

This clone was observed a handful of times. The gene calls are TRBV9 and TRBJ2-5, with D perhaps TRBD2 (5 bases). Germline V gene sequence: CDR1 SGDLS, CDR2 YYNGEE. This CDR3 region has 15 residues. V gave up 0 bases and J gave up 5 bases, with 14 bases separating them. The chain's CDR3 is CASSVVPSRGETQYF. CDR3 in DNA: TGTGCCAGCAGCGTAGTGCCTTCACGAGGGGAGACCCAGTACTTC.

The table lists this clone with a count of one. This sequence joins TRBV10-3 and TRBJ1-4; D possibly corresponds to TRBD1 (6 bases). Germline V gene sequence: CDR1 ENHRY, CDR2 SYGVKD. The CDR3 consists of 14 residues. With 2 bases removed from V and 8 bases from J, the gap between germline ends came to 12 bases. In DNA form, the CDR3 reads TGTGCCATCAGTGAGCGAGGGGGAGGGGAAAAACTGTTTTTT. Encoded protein: CAISERGGGEKLFF.

The sample holds many counts of this clone. The V and J genes are TRBV2 and TRBJ2-1; D unclear. V dropped 4 bases and J dropped 8 bases, with 12 bases sitting between them. Germline assignment: CDR1 SNHLY and CDR2 FYNNEI. The CDR3 contains 13 residues. The CDR3, as DNA: TGTGCCAGCAGTGGCCTGAGGTTGGATGAGCAGTTCTTC. This gives the protein CASSGLRLDEQFF.

V is TRBV11-1 and J is TRBJ2-2, with D perhaps matching TRBD2 (7 bases). Between the trimmed V and J ends, which lost 7 bases and 2 bases, there was a span of 17 bases. Per the germline V gene, CDR1 is SGHAT and CDR2 is FQDESV (reference sequence). The CDR3 spans 16 residues. CDR3 protein: CASTLRGRKNTGELFF. The DNA of the CDR3 is TGTGCCAGCACCCTGCGGGGGCGGAAAAACACCGGGGAGCTGTTTTTT.

The chain is built from TRBV15 and TRBJ2-6, with 9 bases lining up with TRBD1. J was trimmed by 0 bases and V by 0 bases; bases with no gene match: 15. There are 22 residues in the CDR3. CDR1 and CDR2 (germline): LNHNV, YYDKDF (reference sequence). The CDR3 sequence is CATSREAGMGTGRISGANVLTF. CDR3 nucleotide sequence: TGTGCCACCAGCAGAGAAGCGGGGATGGGGACAGGGCGAATCTCTGGGGCCAACGTCCTGACTTTC.

The chain links TRBV7-9 to TRBJ2-7; D remains ambiguous. This CDR3 is built from 12 residues. Trimming cost V 6 bases and J 2 bases, with 8 bases left between them. Germline V CDR1 and CDR2: SEHNR, FQNEAQ (reference sequence). The CDR3 loop is CASSGQTYEQYF. The CDR3 nucleotides are TGTGCCAGCAGTGGCCAGACCTACGAGCAGTACTTC.

The gene calls are TRBV12-3 or TRBV12-4 and TRBJ1-2; 9 nucleotides align to TRBD1. V lost 6 bases, J lost 12 bases, and 11 bases stayed unmatched. The CDR3 is 13 residues long. This chain's CDR3 is CASSRSTGGLDTF. CDR3 DNA sequence: TGTGCCAGCAGCCGAAGTACAGGGGGCCTGGACACCTTC.

This clone has just a few counts. The V gene is TRBV7-2, the J gene TRBJ2-4; no clear D. With 2 bases removed from V and 3 bases from J, the gap between germline ends came to 11 bases. CDR3 length: 15 amino acids. Germline V lookup: CDR1 SGHTA, CDR2 FQGNSA. CDR3 loop: CASSLYRTDKNIQYF. DNA of the CDR3: TGTGCCAGCAGCTTATACAGAACTGACAAAAACATTCAGTACTTC.

This chain joins TRBV28 and TRBJ2-7; 10 bases are shared with TRBD1. The CDR3 covers 15 residues. V gave up 4 bases and J gave up 2 bases; unmatched junction bases: 5. Germline values: CDR1 MDHEN, CDR2 SYDVKM. Here the CDR3 DNA reads TGTGCCAGCAGTTCCCCGGGACAGGGGACCTACGAGCAGTACTTC. Translating it yields CASSSPGQGTYEQYF.

The chain uses TRBV28 and TRBJ2-7, with D uncertain. The CDR3 consists of 12 residues. Trimming stripped 7 bases from V and 2 bases from J, with 9 bases between. The germline CDR1 and CDR2 sequences are MDHEN and SYDVKM. The CDR3, as DNA: TGTGCCAGCAATCTAAGGACCTACGAGCAGTACTTC. Its translation: CASNLRTYEQYF.

This chain joins TRBV15 and TRBJ1-5, with unresolved D. Trimming took off 1 base at V and 0 bases at J, with 7 bases between the two ends. Germline V gives CDR1 LNHNV, CDR2 YYDKDF (reference sequence). The CDR3 spans 15 residues. The CDR3 coding sequence is TGTGCCACCAGCAGAGGGTTCAATAGCAATCAGCCCCAGCATTTT. Protein sequence: CATSRGFNSNQPQHF.

The chain couples TRBV6-1 to TRBJ1-5, with TRBD1 as a possible D gene (6 bases). The CDR3 length is 15 residues. V lost 3 bases, J lost 2 bases, and 11 bases lay in between. Germline V CDR1 and CDR2: MNHNS, SASEGT. The CDR3 loop reads CASSDNRVGNQPQHF. The CDR3 bases are TGTGCCAGCAGTGATAACAGGGTAGGCAATCAGCCCCAGCATTTT.

The gene calls are TRBV7-7 and TRBJ2-5; 12 nucleotides line up with TRBD1. The CDR3 covers 15 residues. The ends lost 3 bases at V and 4 bases at J; junction bases unmatched: 3. Looked up from germline, CDR1 is SSHAT and CDR2 is FNYEAQ (reference sequence). CDR3 amino acids: CASSLGQGARETQYF. In nucleotides, the CDR3 is TGTGCCAGCAGCTTGGGACAGGGGGCGAGAGAGACCCAGTACTTC.

The J gene is TRBJ1-2, the V gene TRBV11-1; 7 bases match TRBD1. This CDR3 has 14 amino acids. J was trimmed by 4 bases and V by 5 bases; bases with no gene match: 7. Germline V gives CDR1 SGHAT, CDR2 FQDESV (reference sequence). DNA for the CDR3: TGTGCCAGCAGCCAAGGAGGGGGCGGCTATGGCTACACCTTC. Translating gives CASSQGGGGYGYTF.

The chain carries TRBV4-3 and TRBJ2-1; 10 nucleotides align to TRBD1. Germline CDR1 is LGHNA and CDR2 is YSLEER. CDR3 length: 17 amino acids. After removal of 1 base from V and 7 bases from J, the junction contained 10 bases not matched to a gene. As DNA, the CDR3 is TGCGCCAGCAGCCAAGCGAGATTGGGACAGGGGAATAATGAGCAGTTCTTC. Amino acids: CASSQARLGQGNNEQFF.

The chain employs TRBV6-2 or TRBV6-3 and TRBJ1-5; 9 bases fit TRBD1. This CDR3 region has 15 residues. Germline CDR1 is MNHEY and CDR2 is SVGEGT. Trimming removed 6 bases from V and 7 bases from J; junction bases left unmatched: 10. CDR3: CASSPGQGPRQPQHF. The CDR3 region has the DNA TGTGCCAGCAGCCCGGGACAGGGTCCCAGACAGCCCCAGCATTTT.

This rearrangement joins TRBV28 to TRBJ2-2; tentatively, D is TRBD2 (6 bases). V gave up 2 bases and J gave up 4 bases, with 11 bases separating them. Germline-derived CDR1 and CDR2 are MDHEN and SYDVKM. The CDR3 has 15 residues. CDR3 loop: CASSLAGTITGELFF. The CDR3 DNA reads as TGTGCCAGCAGTTTAGCGGGGACGATCACCGGGGAGCTGTTTTTT. Using reference TRBV28 and TRBJ2-2 for the parts outside the CDR3, the full variable domain is DVKVTQSSRYLVKRTGEKVFLECVQDMDHENMFWYRQDPGLGLRLIYFSYDVKMKEKGDIPEGYSVSREKKERFSLILESASTNQTSMYLCASSLAGTITGELFFGEGSRLTVL.

V and J are TRBV10-3 and TRBJ1-3; D is ambiguous. Germline CDR1 reads ENHRY; CDR2 reads SYGVKD. This CDR3 region has 15 residues. V lost 8 bases to trimming and J lost 2 bases, with 16 bases between them. CDR3 amino acids: CAIGENPRTGNTIYF. The CDR3, as DNA: TGTGCCATCGGGGAGAACCCGCGCACTGGAAACACCATATATTTT.

V is TRBV30 and J is TRBJ1-1, with 11 bases identical to TRBD1. With 4 bases clipped from V and 11 bases from J, the junction kept 6 bases outside the gene matches. Germline CDR1 reads GTSNPN; CDR2 reads SVGIG (reference sequence). This CDR3 is built from 12 residues. The CDR3 DNA follows: TGTGCCTGGAAAGGACAGGGGGCGCGTGCTTTCTTT. It yields the protein CAWKGQGARAFF.

The chain combines TRBV4-3 with TRBJ2-5; a weak D match, TRBD1 (7 bases). CDR1 is LGHNA, CDR2 YSLEER, per germline. The CDR3 is 15 residues long. Trimming left V 5 bases short and J 5 bases short, with 18 bases between. CDR3 nucleotides: TGCGCCAGCAGCAAAAACAGGGGACTTGGCGAGACCCAGTACTTC. This sequence encodes CASSKNRGLGETQYF.

The chain uses TRBV4-1 and TRBJ1-2; D not resolved. This CDR3 is 14 amino acids long. With 1 base removed from V and 5 bases from J, the gap between germline ends came to 11 bases. Germline CDR1 MGHRA, CDR2 YSYEKL. The CDR3 nucleotides read TGCGCCAGCAGCCAAGGAAAGGGTTATTATGGCTACACCTTC. Translating it yields CASSQGKGYYGYTF.

This clone was detected once. The rearrangement uses TRBV28 and TRBJ2-5; 8 positions agree with TRBD1. The CDR3 has 15 amino acids. V lost 6 bases and J lost 1; bases outside the gene matches: 7. CDR1 is MDHEN and CDR2 is SYDVKM in the germline V gene. In DNA form, the CDR3 reads TGTGCCAGCAGGGGAATGGGACAGGCCCAAGAGACCCAGTACTTC. This sequence encodes CASRGMGQAQETQYF.

The chain has TRBV9 and TRBJ1-4, with D perhaps TRBD1 (6 bases). Germline CDR1 SGDLS, CDR2 YYNGEE. The CDR3 totals 18 residues. Trimming removed 3 bases at V and 2 bases at J, with 20 bases between. CDR3 protein: CASSGDPDGGLTNEKLFF. In DNA, the CDR3 is TGTGCCAGCAGCGGGGACCCTGACGGGGGCCTGACTAATGAAAAACTGTTTTTT.

This chain links TRBV12-3 or TRBV12-4 with TRBJ1-5; TRBD1 agrees at 7 bases. With 5 bases clipped from V and 6 bases from J, the junction kept 4 bases outside the gene matches. The CDR3 totals 13 residues. CDR3 loop: CASSLGGPQPQHF. CDR3 bases: TGTGCCAGCAGTCTAGGGGGCCCTCAGCCCCAGCATTTT.